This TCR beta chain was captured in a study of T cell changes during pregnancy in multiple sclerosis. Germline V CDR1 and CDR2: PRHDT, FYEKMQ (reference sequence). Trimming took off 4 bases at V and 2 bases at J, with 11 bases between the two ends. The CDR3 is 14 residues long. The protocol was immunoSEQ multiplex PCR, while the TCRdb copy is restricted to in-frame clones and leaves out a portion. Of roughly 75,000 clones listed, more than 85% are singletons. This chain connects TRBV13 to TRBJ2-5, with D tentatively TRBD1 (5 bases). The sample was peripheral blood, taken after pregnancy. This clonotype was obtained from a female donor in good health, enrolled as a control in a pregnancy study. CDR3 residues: CASSSTAKQETQYF. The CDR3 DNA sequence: TGTGCCAGCAGCTCGACAGCTAAACAAGAGACCCAGTACTTC.